The rows below give T cell receptor beta chains drawn from one sample of a study of T cell responses to AZD1222 COVID-19 vaccine. The table came from immunoSEQ multiplex PCR; TCRdb's copy has only in-frame clones and leaves some out. The repertoire consists of tens of thousands of clones, with about 83% occurring once and the leading ten covering approximately 1.4%. The source was peripheral blood, collected 28 days after the second AZD1222 dose. These receptors came from an adult who received the AZD1222 COVID-19 vaccine. The CDR3 runs from the conserved cysteine through the conserved F or W. A D gene is named only where the DNA matches it firmly. Not every row has a clone size; where given, it reads once, few, many or a size class.

j_gene: TRBJ2-3; d_gene: TRBD2; abundance: .; v_gene: TRBV9; CDR3nt: TGTGCCAGCAGCGTCGGTACGGGAGGGAACACAGATACGCAGTATTTT; CDR3aa: CASSVGTGGNTDTQYF
j_gene: TRBJ1-3; d_gene: TRBD1; abundance: few; v_gene: TRBV4-1; CDR3nt: TGCGCCAGCAGCCCGCAGCCCCACAGGGGCGGTATAGGAGGAAACACCATATATTTT; CDR3aa: CASSPQPHRGGIGGNTIYF
j_gene: TRBJ2-1; d_gene: .; abundance: .; v_gene: TRBV6-4; CDR3nt: TGTGCCAGCAGTGACGGCGGGTCCAGCTCCTACAATGAGCAGTTCTTC; CDR3aa: CASSDGGSSSYNEQFF
j_gene: TRBJ2-3; d_gene: TRBD2; abundance: .; v_gene: TRBV7-2; CDR3nt: TGTGCCAGCAGGATAGCGGGAACGCAGTATTTT; CDR3aa: CASRIAGTQYF
j_gene: TRBJ2-1; d_gene: .; abundance: .; v_gene: TRBV20-1; CDR3nt: TGCAGTGCTACGGACCGGAATGAGCAGTTCTTC; CDR3aa: CSATDRNEQFF
j_gene: TRBJ1-2; d_gene: .; abundance: .; v_gene: TRBV6-2/TRBV6-3; CDR3nt: TGTGCCAGCAGTTTCTTGACAGCAAACTATGGCTACACCTTC; CDR3aa: CASSFLTANYGYTF
j_gene: TRBJ2-3; d_gene: TRBD2; abundance: .; v_gene: TRBV7-2; CDR3nt: TGTGCCAGCAGCTTAGGACTAGCGGATACAGATACGCAGTATTTT; CDR3aa: CASSLGLADTDTQYF
j_gene: TRBJ2-7; d_gene: .; abundance: few; v_gene: TRBV7-2; CDR3nt: TGTGCCAGCAGCCTCTTGACAGTCTCCACCTACGAGCAGTACTTC; CDR3aa: CASSLLTVSTYEQYF
j_gene: TRBJ1-1; d_gene: TRBD1; abundance: few; v_gene: TRBV18; CDR3nt: TGTGCCAGCTCCCCAGGGACAGGGGTTGAAGCTTTCTTT; CDR3aa: CASSPGTGVEAFF
j_gene: TRBJ2-1; d_gene: TRBD2; abundance: .; v_gene: TRBV6-2/TRBV6-3; CDR3nt: TGTGCCAGCAGTTTCGCCGGGACTAGCGGGAGACGGTTCTTC; CDR3aa: CASSFAGTSGRRFF
j_gene: TRBJ1-5; d_gene: .; abundance: .; v_gene: TRBV30; CDR3nt: TGTGCCTGGAGCGATAATTCGCAGCCCCAGCATTTT; CDR3aa: CAWSDNSQPQHF
j_gene: TRBJ1-4; d_gene: TRBD1; abundance: .; v_gene: TRBV5-1; CDR3nt: TGCGCCAGCAGCTCGAAGCTTACAGGGGCCGAAACACTGGGGGCTAATGAAAAACTGTTTTTT; CDR3aa: CASSSKLTGAETLGANEKLFF
j_gene: TRBJ1-1; d_gene: .; abundance: .; v_gene: TRBV2; CDR3nt: TGTGCCAGCAGCCTGGAGGGGGAGGGGAGGACTGAAGCTTTCTTT; CDR3aa: CASSLEGEGRTEAFF
j_gene: TRBJ2-2; d_gene: .; abundance: .; v_gene: TRBV19; CDR3nt: TGTGCCAGTAGCAATGGGGCCCTGAACACCGGGGAGCTGTTTTTT; CDR3aa: CASSNGALNTGELFF
j_gene: TRBJ2-7; d_gene: TRBD2; abundance: .; v_gene: TRBV7-6; CDR3nt: TGTGCCAGCAGCCCCGCGGGGGGGGTGACCTACGAGCAGTACTTC; CDR3aa: CASSPAGGVTYEQYF
j_gene: TRBJ2-6; d_gene: .; abundance: .; v_gene: TRBV27; CDR3nt: TGTGCCAGCAGTTTCGAACGCCCGGGACCTAATTACTACTACTCTGGGGCCAACGTCCTGACTTTC; CDR3aa: CASSFERPGPNYYYSGANVLTF
j_gene: TRBJ2-4; d_gene: .; abundance: .; v_gene: TRBV11-2; CDR3nt: TGTGCCAGCAGCTTTAGCGGCCTAGCCAAAAACATTCAGTACTTC; CDR3aa: CASSFSGLAKNIQYF
j_gene: TRBJ1-5; d_gene: TRBD1; abundance: .; v_gene: TRBV9; CDR3nt: TGTGCCAGCAGCCCCGGGACAGGGGGGAATCAGCCCCAGCATTTT; CDR3aa: CASSPGTGGNQPQHF